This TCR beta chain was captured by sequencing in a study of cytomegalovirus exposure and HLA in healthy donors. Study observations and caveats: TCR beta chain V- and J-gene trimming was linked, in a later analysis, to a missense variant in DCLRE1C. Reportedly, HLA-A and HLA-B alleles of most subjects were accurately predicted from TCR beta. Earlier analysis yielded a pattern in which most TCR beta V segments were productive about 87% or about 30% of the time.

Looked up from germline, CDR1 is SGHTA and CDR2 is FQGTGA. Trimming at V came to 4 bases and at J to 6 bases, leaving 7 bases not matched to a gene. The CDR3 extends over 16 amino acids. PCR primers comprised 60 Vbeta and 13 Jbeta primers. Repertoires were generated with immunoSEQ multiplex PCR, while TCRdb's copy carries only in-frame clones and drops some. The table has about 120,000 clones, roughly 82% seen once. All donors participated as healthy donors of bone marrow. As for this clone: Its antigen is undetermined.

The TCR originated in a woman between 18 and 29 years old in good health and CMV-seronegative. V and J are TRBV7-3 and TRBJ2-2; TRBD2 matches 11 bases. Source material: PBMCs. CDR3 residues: CASSSLAGGRPGELFF. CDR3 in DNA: TGTGCCAGCAGCTCCTTAGCGGGGGGGAGGCCCGGGGAGCTGTTTTTT.